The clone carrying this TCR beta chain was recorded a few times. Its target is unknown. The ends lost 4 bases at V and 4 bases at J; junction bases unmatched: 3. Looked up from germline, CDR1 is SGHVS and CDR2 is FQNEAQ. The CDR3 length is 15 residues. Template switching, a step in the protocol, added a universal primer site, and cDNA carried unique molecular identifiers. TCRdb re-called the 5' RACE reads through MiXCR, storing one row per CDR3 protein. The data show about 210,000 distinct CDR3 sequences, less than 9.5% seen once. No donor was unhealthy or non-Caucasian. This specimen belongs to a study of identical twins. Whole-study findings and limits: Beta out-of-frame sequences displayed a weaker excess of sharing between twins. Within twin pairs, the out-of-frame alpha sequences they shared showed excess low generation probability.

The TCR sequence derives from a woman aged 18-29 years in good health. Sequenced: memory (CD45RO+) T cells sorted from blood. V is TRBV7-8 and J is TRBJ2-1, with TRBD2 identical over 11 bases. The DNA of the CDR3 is TGTGCCAGCAGCTCGGGACTAGCGGATTACAATGAGCAGTTCTTC. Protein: CASSSGLADYNEQFF.